The source of this T cell receptor (beta chain) is a study of cytomegalovirus exposure and HLA in healthy donors. Study at large: Of fewer than 450 genotyped donors, around 84% clustered with self-reported Caucasian donors. The study's findings and limits: Using a false discovery rate of 0.05, a later analysis showed that approximately 17,000 TCR beta sequences were associated with HLA alleles. HLA-A and HLA-B allele assignments for most subjects were reportedly predicted accurately using TCR beta sequences.

Germline V CDR1 and CDR2: SGHNT, YENEEA. This CDR3 contains 15 residues. Trimming left V 5 bases short and J 1 base short, with 15 bases between. PCR employed 60 Vbeta and 13 Jbeta primers. Assay: immunoSEQ multiplex PCR; the TCRdb copy retains only in-frame clones and omits some. The data show 200,000 to 300,000 clones, roughly 78% seen once. Notes on this clone: Its antigen is unidentified.

Healthy bone marrow donors made up the donor group. The sample consisted of PBMCs. The chain uses TRBV11-3 and TRBJ2-7, with D perhaps TRBD1 (6 bases). This sequence was found in a boy aged 5 to 17 in good health and CMV-seronegative. DNA of the CDR3: TGTGCCAGCAGCCCCAGGACAGCGAGTTCCTACGAGCAGTACTTC. This translates into CASSPRTASSYEQYF.